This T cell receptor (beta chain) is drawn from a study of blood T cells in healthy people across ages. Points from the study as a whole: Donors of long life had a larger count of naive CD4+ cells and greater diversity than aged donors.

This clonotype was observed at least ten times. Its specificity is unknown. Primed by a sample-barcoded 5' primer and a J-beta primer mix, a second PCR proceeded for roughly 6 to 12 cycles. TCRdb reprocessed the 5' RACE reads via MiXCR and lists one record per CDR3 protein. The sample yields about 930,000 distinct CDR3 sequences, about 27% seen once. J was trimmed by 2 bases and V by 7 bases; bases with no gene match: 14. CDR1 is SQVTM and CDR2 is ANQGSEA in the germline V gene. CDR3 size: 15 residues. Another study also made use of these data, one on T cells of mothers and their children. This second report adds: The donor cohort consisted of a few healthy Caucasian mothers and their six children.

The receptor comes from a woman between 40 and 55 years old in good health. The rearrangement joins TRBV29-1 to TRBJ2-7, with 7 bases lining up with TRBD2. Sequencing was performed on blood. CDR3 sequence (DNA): TGCAGCGAAACTTTTCCGGGACTACCGCCCTACGAGCAGTACTTC. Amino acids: CSETFPGLPPYEQYF.